Listed here are 22 T cell receptor beta chains from one sample, sequenced in a study of T cell responses to AZD1222 COVID-19 vaccine. Using immunoSEQ multiplex PCR, the repertoire was profiled, and TCRdb retains in-frame clones only, with some absent. Of about 120,000 clones in the sample, just over 90% are singletons; the top ten hold 4% to 5.5%. The sample in question was peripheral blood, obtained on day 0 of AZD1222 vaccination. The receptors come from an adult in good health.

This clone was seen a single time. V usage is TRBV7-6 and J usage is TRBJ1-6; D gene uncertain. The V and J ends lost 5 bases and 5 bases respectively, with 10 bases between them. The CDR3 has 14 amino acids. Germline V CDR1 and CDR2: SGHVS, FNYEAQ. The DNA of the CDR3 is TGTGCCAGCAGCCAGGACGGCCATAATTCACCCCTCCACTTT. Its translation: CASSQDGHNSPLHF.

The rearrangement joins TRBV6-5 to TRBJ1-1; D remains ambiguous. Trimming left V 5 bases short and J 4 bases short, with 14 bases between. This CDR3 comprises 14 residues. The germline V gene has CDR1 MNHEY and CDR2 SVGAGI. The CDR3 sequence is CASSPTPGGTEAFF. The CDR3 DNA reads as TGTGCCAGCAGTCCTACCCCAGGCGGCACTGAAGCTTTCTTT.

The sample holds a few counts of this clone. This chain links TRBV24-1 with TRBJ2-6; D call uncertain. The germline CDR1 and CDR2 sequences are KGHDR and SFDVKD. V lost 4 bases and J 4 bases, leaving 10 bases between the germline ends. The CDR3 extends over 15 amino acids. In DNA, the CDR3 is TGTGCCACCAGTGACCCTAAGCTGGGGGCCAACGTCCTGACTTTC. Translated: CATSDPKLGANVLTF.

The gene calls are TRBV19 and TRBJ1-1; 8 bases are shared with TRBD1. Germline V gene lookup returns CDR1 LNHDA and CDR2 SQIVND (reference sequence). The V and J ends lost 5 bases and 0 bases, in that order; junction bases with no gene match: 5. The CDR3 contains 15 residues. The CDR3 protein is CASSPRTGLNTEAFF. Written as DNA, the CDR3 is TGTGCCAGTAGTCCACGGACAGGGCTGAACACTGAAGCTTTCTTT.

This chain connects TRBV28 to TRBJ1-2; D might be TRBD1 (6 bases). V was clipped by 10 bases and J by 8 bases, with 14 bases between them. The CDR3 is 11 amino acids. The germline gives CDR1 MDHEN, CDR2 SYDVKM. This CDR3 reads CATRGLGGYTF. In DNA form, the CDR3 reads TGTGCCACCAGGGGATTGGGGGGCTACACCTTC.

The J gene is TRBJ2-2, the V gene TRBV9; 10 bases are a match to TRBD2. Losses at the gene ends were 1 base for V and 7 bases for J; bases not matched to a gene: 4. CDR1 and CDR2 from the germline V gene are SGDLS and YYNGEE. The CDR3 has 15 residues. In DNA, the CDR3 is TGTGCCAGCAGCGTACCTAGCGGGGGAGACGGGGAGCTGTTTTTT. This encodes CASSVPSGGDGELFF.

The CDR3 coding sequence is TGTGCCTGGAGAACGGGGACCTATGGCTACACCTTC. It yields the protein CAWRTGTYGYTF. The chain uses TRBV30 and TRBJ1-2, with D tentatively TRBD1 (5 bases). CDR3 length equals 12 residues. V was cut by 3 bases and J by 4 bases, with 9 bases left in between. Germline V CDR1 and CDR2: GTSNPN, SVGIG (reference sequence). Full variable domain (rest looked up from reference TRBV30 and TRBJ1-2): SQTIHQWPATLVQPVGSPLSLECTVEGTSNPNLYWYRQAAGRGLQLLFYSVGIGQISSEVPQNLSASRPQDRQFILSSKKLLLSDSGFYLCAWRTGTYGYTFGSGTRLTVV.

This clone has only one observation. The rearrangement joins TRBV12-3 or TRBV12-4 to TRBJ2-1, with D possibly called TRBD1 or TRBD2 (6 bases each). Deletions cut 9 bases from V and 3 bases from J, with 12 bases between. The CDR3 is 13 amino acids. The CDR3 sequence is CASREGGYNEQFF. CDR3 coding DNA: TGTGCCAGTAGAGAGGGGGGCTACAATGAGCAGTTCTTC.

The CDR3 loop reads CASSLEGIGQGYNEQFF. The CDR3 DNA reads as TGTGCCAGCAGCTTAGAGGGGATTGGACAGGGCTACAATGAGCAGTTCTTC. The gene calls are TRBV7-2 and TRBJ2-1, with 8 bases fitting TRBD1. Germline V gene lookup returns CDR1 SGHTA and CDR2 FQGNSA. V was clipped by 1 base and J by 3 bases; unmatched bases: 8. The CDR3 has 17 amino acids.

This sequence joins TRBV5-1 and TRBJ1-2; TRBD1 agrees at 11 bases. The CDR3 totals 16 residues. CDR1 and CDR2 (germline): SGHRS, YFSETQ. With V trimmed by 4 bases and J by 2 bases, 7 bases remained unmatched. CDR3 amino acids: CASSRGQGAGNYGYTF. CDR3 DNA: TGCGCCAGCAGCCGTGGACAGGGGGCGGGAAACTATGGCTACACCTTC.

The CDR3 protein is CASSWSKRFYEQYF. Here the CDR3 DNA reads TGTGCCAGCAGCTGGTCCAAGCGTTTTTACGAGCAGTACTTC. The chain is built from TRBV5-6 and TRBJ2-7; D unresolved. The CDR3 is 14 amino acids. Trimming removed 3 bases at V and 4 bases at J, with 14 bases between. Germline CDR1 SGHDT, CDR2 YYEEEE.

The rearrangement joins TRBV7-9 to TRBJ1-2; 7 positions match TRBD1. J lost 10 bases, V lost 7 bases, and 21 bases had no gene match. The CDR3 sequence is 16 residues long. Germline CDR1 is SEHNR and CDR2 is FQNEAQ (reference sequence). The CDR3 DNA follows: TGTGCCAGCACCTCCGGGACAGACCCAGTGTCCCTGGTCTACACCTTC. Translating it yields CASTSGTDPVSLVYTF.

Only one count was recorded for this clone. The chain couples TRBV6-2 or TRBV6-3 to TRBJ2-7; D possibly corresponds to TRBD1 (5 bases). The V end lost 0 bases, the J end lost 3 bases, and 12 bases lay between the germline ends. Looked up from germline, CDR1 is MNHEY and CDR2 is SVGEGT. The CDR3 has 15 residues. The CDR3 bases are TGTGCCAGCAGTTACTCGAGTACAGGCGACTACGAGCAGTACTTC. Amino acids: CASSYSSTGDYEQYF.

Only one count was recorded for this clone. The V gene is TRBV28, the J gene TRBJ1-5; TRBD1 is a possible D gene (5 bases). V dropped 6 bases and J dropped 4 bases, with 13 bases sitting between them. This CDR3 is 14 amino acids long. Germline V gene lookup returns CDR1 MDHEN and CDR2 SYDVKM. This chain's CDR3 is CASSLAGMNQPQHF. Here the CDR3 DNA reads TGTGCCAGCAGCCTTGCAGGGATGAATCAGCCCCAGCATTTT.

The rearrangement uses TRBV5-1 and TRBJ1-1; no reliable D call. Trimming took off 0 bases at V and 0 bases at J, with 3 bases between the two ends. The germline CDR1 and CDR2 sequences are SGHRS and YFSETQ. This CDR3 comprises 13 residues. This CDR3 reads CASSLGVNTEAFF. In nucleotides, the CDR3 is TGCGCCAGCAGCTTGGGTGTGAACACTGAAGCTTTCTTT.

V and J are TRBV5-1 and TRBJ1-1; TRBD1 is a possible D gene (6 bases). The CDR3 extends over 16 amino acids. V was clipped by 4 bases and J by 3 bases, with 19 bases between them. CDR1 is SGHRS and CDR2 is YFSETQ in the germline V gene. CDR3 sequence reads: CASSTRLPGDDTEAFF. DNA of the CDR3: TGCGCCAGCAGCACCCGGCTGCCAGGGGACGACACTGAAGCTTTCTTT.

CDR3 nucleotides: TGTGCCAGCAGCTTCTGGGACAGCTACACCTACGAGCAGTACTTC. It specifies CASSFWDSYTYEQYF. This rearrangement joins TRBV5-6 to TRBJ2-7; 7 bases align to TRBD1. Trimming cost V 2 bases and J 2 bases; bases outside gene matches: 7. Germline loops: CDR1 SGHDT, CDR2 YYEEEE. The CDR3 is 15 residues long. Full variable domain (remainder filled in from reference TRBV5-6 and TRBJ2-7): DAGVTQSPTHLIKTRGQQVTLRCSPKSGHDTVSWYQQALGQGPQFIFQYYEEEERQRGNFPDRFSGHQFPNYSSELNVNALLLGDSALYLCASSFWDSYTYEQYFGPGTRLTVT.

This rearrangement joins TRBV6-4 to TRBJ2-3; 8 bases map to TRBD2. Germline V CDR1 and CDR2: MRHNA, SNTAGT. The CDR3 sequence is 15 residues long. V trimming: 4 bases; J trimming: 1 base; junction bases outside the gene matches: 4. This CDR3 reads CASSAGLGGTDTQYF. Here the CDR3 DNA reads TGTGCCAGCAGTGCGGGACTAGGGGGCACAGATACGCAGTATTTT.

This clone was counted once. The chain couples TRBV7-2 to TRBJ1-1, with 8 bases that match TRBD1. Losses at the gene ends were 5 bases for V and 0 bases for J; bases not matched to a gene: 5. The CDR3 extends over 15 amino acids. Germline lookup yields CDR1 SGHTA and CDR2 FQGNSA. This CDR3 reads CASSQRTGMNTEAFF. The CDR3 bases are TGTGCCAGCAGCCAAAGGACAGGGATGAACACTGAAGCTTTCTTT.

This clone has only a few counts. The chain employs TRBV5-6 and TRBJ1-1, with D tentatively TRBD1 (6 bases). Germline assignment: CDR1 SGHDT and CDR2 YYEEEE. V was cut by 4 bases and J by 5 bases, with 18 bases left in between. CDR3 length equals 15 residues. The CDR3 sequence: CASSINRALGTEAFF. The CDR3 DNA follows: TGTGCCAGCAGCATAAACAGGGCCCTTGGGACTGAAGCTTTCTTT.

This sequence joins TRBV6-4 and TRBJ1-6; D is possibly TRBD1 (6 bases). Germline V gene lookup returns CDR1 MRHNA and CDR2 SNTAGT. The V gene lost 8 bases and the J gene lost 9 bases, with 14 bases spanning the gap. CDR3 size: 13 residues. CDR3 residues: CASGADSRSPLHF. CDR3 sequence (DNA): TGTGCCAGCGGAGCGGACAGCCGTTCACCCCTCCACTTT.

CDR3 nucleotide sequence: TGTGCCTGGAGTTCCGGGACAGGGGACTATGGCTACACCTTC. Protein sequence: CAWSSGTGDYGYTF. V usage is TRBV30 and J usage is TRBJ1-2, with 10 bases identical to TRBD1. The CDR3 runs to 14 residues. CDR1 is GTSNPN and CDR2 is SVGIG in the germline V gene (reference sequence). V was pared by 2 bases and J by 3 bases, with 3 bases of the junction left unmatched. Full variable domain (missing parts from reference TRBV30 and TRBJ1-2): SQTIHQWPATLVQPVGSPLSLECTVEGTSNPNLYWYRQAAGRGLQLLFYSVGIGQISSEVPQNLSASRPQDRQFILSSKKLLLSDSGFYLCAWSSGTGDYGYTFGSGTRLTVV.